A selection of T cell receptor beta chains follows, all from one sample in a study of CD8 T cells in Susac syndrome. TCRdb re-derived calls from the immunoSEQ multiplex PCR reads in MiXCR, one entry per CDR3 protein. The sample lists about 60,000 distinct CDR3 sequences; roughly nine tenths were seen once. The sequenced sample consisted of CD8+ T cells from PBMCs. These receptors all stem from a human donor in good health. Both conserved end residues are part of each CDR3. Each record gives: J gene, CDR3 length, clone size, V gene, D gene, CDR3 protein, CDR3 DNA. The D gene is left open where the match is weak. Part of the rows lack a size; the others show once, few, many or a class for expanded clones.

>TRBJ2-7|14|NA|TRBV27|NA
CASSMGPASYEQYF
TGTGCCAGCAGTATGGGGCCAGCCTCCTACGAGCAGTACTTC
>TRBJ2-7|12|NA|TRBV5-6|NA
CASSLLPYEQYF
TGTGCCAGCAGCTTGCTTCCCTACGAGCAGTACTTC
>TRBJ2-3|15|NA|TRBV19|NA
CATTGRGVRTDTQYF
TGTGCCACTACGGGCAGGGGCGTCCGCACAGATACGCAGTATTTT
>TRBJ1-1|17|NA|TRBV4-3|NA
CASSQEQTGLMNTEAFF
TGCGCCAGCAGCCAAGAACAAACAGGGCTTATGAACACTGAAGCTTTCTTT
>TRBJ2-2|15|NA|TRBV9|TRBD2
CASSVGGGATGELFF
TGTGCCAGCAGCGTAGGCGGGGGGGCCACCGGGGAGCTGTTTTTT
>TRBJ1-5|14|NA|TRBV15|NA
CATSRDEGNQPQHF
TGTGCCACCAGCAGAGACGAGGGAAATCAGCCCCAGCATTTT
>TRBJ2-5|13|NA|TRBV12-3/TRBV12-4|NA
CASSLTAQETQYF
TGTGCCAGCAGTTTGACCGCTCAAGAGACCCAGTACTTC
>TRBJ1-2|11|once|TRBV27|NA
CATGRRYGYTF
TGTGCCACCGGACGGCGCTATGGCTACACCTTC
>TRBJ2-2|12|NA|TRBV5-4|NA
CASSPASGELFF
TGTGCCAGCAGCCCCGCTAGCGGGGAGCTGTTTTTT
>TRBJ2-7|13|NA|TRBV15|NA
CATSTGNRYEQYF
TGTGCCACCAGCACAGGAAATCGCTACGAGCAGTACTTC
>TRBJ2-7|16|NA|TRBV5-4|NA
CASSHPGTDYSYEQYF
TGTGCCAGCAGCCATCCTGGGACGGACTATTCCTACGAGCAGTACTTC
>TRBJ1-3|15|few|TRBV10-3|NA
CAISESEGYENTIYF
TGTGCCATCAGTGAGTCTGAGGGGTACGAAAACACCATATATTTT
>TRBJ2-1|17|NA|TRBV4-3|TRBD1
CASSQDSRGQGLYEQFF
TGCGCCAGCAGCCAAGATTCGAGAGGACAGGGTCTGTATGAGCAGTTCTTC
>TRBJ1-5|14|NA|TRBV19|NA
CASSWGGENQPQHF
TGTGCCAGTAGTTGGGGGGGGGAGAATCAGCCCCAGCATTTT
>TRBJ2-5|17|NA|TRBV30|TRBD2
CAWSVTRLAGLQETQYF
TGTGCCTGGAGTGTAACCCGACTAGCGGGGCTCCAAGAGACCCAGTACTTC
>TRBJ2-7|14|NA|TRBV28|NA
CASSLIGGSYEQYF
TGTGCCAGCAGTTTAATTGGGGGTAGCTACGAGCAGTACTTC
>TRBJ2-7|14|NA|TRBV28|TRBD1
CASRRQGQAYEQYF
TGTGCCAGCAGACGACAAGGACAGGCTTACGAGCAGTACTTC
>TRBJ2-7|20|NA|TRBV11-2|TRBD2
CASRATTRGLAGGNSYEQYF
TGTGCCAGCAGGGCCACGACTAGGGGACTAGCGGGGGGTAACTCCTACGAGCAGTACTTC
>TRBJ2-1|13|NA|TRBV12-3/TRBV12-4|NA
CASSFKGVDEQFF
TGTGCCAGCAGTTTCAAAGGGGTCGATGAGCAGTTCTTC
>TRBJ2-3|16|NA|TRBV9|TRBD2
CASSAGLAGRTDTQYF
TGTGCCAGCAGCGCAGGACTAGCGGGGCGCACAGATACGCAGTATTTT
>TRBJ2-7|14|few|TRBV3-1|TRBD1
CARSVGTEPYEQYF
TGTGCTAGGAGCGTGGGGACAGAGCCCTACGAGCAGTACTTC
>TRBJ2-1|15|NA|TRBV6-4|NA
CASSDLGSSYNEQFF
TGTGCCAGCAGTGACCTGGGCAGCTCCTACAATGAGCAGTTCTTC
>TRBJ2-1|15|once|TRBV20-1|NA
CSLRKDSPYRDEQFF
TGCAGTTTACGAAAGGACAGCCCATATCGGGATGAGCAGTTCTTC
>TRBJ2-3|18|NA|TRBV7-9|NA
CASSRRDTPNDSTDTQYF
TGTGCCAGCAGCCGCCGGGACACCCCAAATGACAGCACAGATACGCAGTATTTT
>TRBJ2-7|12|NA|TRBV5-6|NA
CASSHTPDSPYF
TGTGCCAGCAGCCACACGCCGGACAGTCCATACTTC
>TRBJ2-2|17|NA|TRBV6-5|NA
CASSYSTGFESGGELFF
TGTGCCAGCAGTTACTCGACCGGGTTCGAGTCGGGCGGGGAGCTGTTTTTT
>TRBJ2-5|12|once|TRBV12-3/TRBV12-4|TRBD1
CASRHRGETQYF
TGTGCCAGCAGACACAGGGGAGAGACCCAGTACTTC
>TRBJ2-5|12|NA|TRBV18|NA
CASSPNPETQYF
TGTGCCAGCTCACCAAACCCAGAGACCCAGTACTTC
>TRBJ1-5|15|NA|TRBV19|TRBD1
CASTETGRVNQPQHF
TGTGCCAGTACCGAGACAGGGCGCGTCAATCAGCCCCAGCATTTT
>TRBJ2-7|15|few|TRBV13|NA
CASSLRPRGAYEQYF
TGTGCCAGCAGCTTAAGGCCACGAGGGGCGTACGAGCAGTACTTC
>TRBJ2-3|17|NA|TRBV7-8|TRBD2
CASSLVLERGGTDTQYF
TGTGCCAGCAGCTTAGTTTTGGAGCGGGGGGGCACAGATACGCAGTATTTT
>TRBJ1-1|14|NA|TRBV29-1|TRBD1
CSVEGSVQGPEAFF
TGCAGCGTTGAAGGATCGGTACAGGGGCCTGAAGCTTTCTTT
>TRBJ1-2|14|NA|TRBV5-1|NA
CASSLAGPNYGYTF
TGCGCCAGCAGCTTAGCAGGTCCTAACTATGGCTACACCTTC
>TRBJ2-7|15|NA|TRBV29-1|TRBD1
CSVGGVGTGDYEQYF
TGCAGCGTGGGGGGCGTTGGGACAGGGGACTACGAGCAGTACTTC
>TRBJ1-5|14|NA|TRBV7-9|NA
CASSIDSSNQPQHF
TGTGCCAGCAGCATAGACAGCAGCAATCAGCCCCAGCATTTT
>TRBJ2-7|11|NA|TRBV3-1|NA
CASSQGPTYYF
TGTGCCAGCAGCCAAGGACCCACCTATTACTTC
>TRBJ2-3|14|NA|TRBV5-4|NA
CASSFDRATDTQYF
TGTGCCAGCAGCTTTGACAGAGCGACAGATACGCAGTATTTT
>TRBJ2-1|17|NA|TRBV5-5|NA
CASTDGPGKSSYNEQFF
TGTGCCAGCACCGACGGGCCAGGAAAATCCTCCTACAATGAGCAGTTCTTC
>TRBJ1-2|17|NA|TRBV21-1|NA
CASSKDRGQGDNYGYTF
TGTGCCAGCAGCAAAGATCGCGGACAGGGGGATAACTATGGCTACACCTTC
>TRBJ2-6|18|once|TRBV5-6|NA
CASTPHPGTSSGANVLTF
TGTGCCAGCACCCCCCATCCGGGGACAAGCTCTGGGGCCAACGTCCTGACTTTC
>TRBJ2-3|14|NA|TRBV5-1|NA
CASSLVYPTDTQYF
TGCGCCAGCAGCTTGGTCTACCCCACAGATACGCAGTATTTT
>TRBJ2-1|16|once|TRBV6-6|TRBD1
CASISAGTGTYNEQFF
TGTGCCAGCATCAGCGCCGGGACAGGGACTTACAATGAGCAGTTCTTC
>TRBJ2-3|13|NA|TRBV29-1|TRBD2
CSVASGGADTQYF
TGCAGCGTGGCAAGCGGGGGAGCAGATACGCAGTATTTT
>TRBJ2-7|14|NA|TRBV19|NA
CASSIAAVSYEQYF
TGTGCCAGTAGTATAGCGGCTGTCTCCTACGAGCAGTACTTC
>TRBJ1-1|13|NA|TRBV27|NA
CASLILGGTEAFF
TGTGCCAGCCTTATACTGGGGGGGACTGAAGCTTTCTTT
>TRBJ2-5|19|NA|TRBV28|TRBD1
CASSYRIGEQGAGAETQYF
TGTGCCAGCAGTTATAGGATAGGTGAACAGGGGGCTGGTGCGGAGACCCAGTACTTC
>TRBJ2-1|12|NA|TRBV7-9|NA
CASSPTGGEQFF
TGTGCCAGCAGCCCGACAGGCGGAGAGCAGTTCTTC
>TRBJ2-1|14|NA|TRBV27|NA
CASSFYGTLNEQFF
TGTGCCAGCAGTTTCTACGGGACTCTCAATGAGCAGTTCTTC
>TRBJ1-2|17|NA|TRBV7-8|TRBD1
CASTPGGGQLFKNGYTF
TGTGCCAGCACTCCAGGGGGGGGACAGCTCTTCAAGAATGGCTACACCTTC
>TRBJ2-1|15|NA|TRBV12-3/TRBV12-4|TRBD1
CASFKQGGRYNEQFF
TGTGCCAGCTTCAAACAGGGGGGAAGGTACAATGAGCAGTTCTTC
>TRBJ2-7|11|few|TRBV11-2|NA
CASSLNYEQYF
TGTGCCAGCAGCTTGAACTACGAGCAGTACTTC
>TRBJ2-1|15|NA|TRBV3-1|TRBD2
CASSLSSGAYNEQFF
TGTGCCAGCAGCCTCTCTAGCGGGGCCTACAATGAGCAGTTCTTC
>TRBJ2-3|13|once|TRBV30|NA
CAWQGASTDTQYF
TGTGCTTGGCAAGGGGCCTCAACAGATACGCAGTATTTT
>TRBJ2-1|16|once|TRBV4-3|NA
CASSQGAGGDYNEQFF
TGCGCCAGCAGCCAAGGGGCAGGCGGGGACTACAATGAGCAGTTCTTC